This TCR beta chain came from a study of CD8+ T cells in alopecia areata. Study-wide context: Tofacitinib continued for 6 to 18 months and was then withheld for 6 months.

Treatment meaning: oral pan-JAK inhibitor, 5-10 mg twice daily. There are 15 residues in the CDR3. Trimming cost V 0 bases and J 5 bases, with 13 bases left between them. In germline, CDR1 is LGHNA, CDR2 YSLEER. cDNA serving as the sequencing template came from extracted, reverse transcribed RNA. Clones were read by immunoSEQ multiplex PCR, and TCRdb kept only the in-frame ones, dropping some. The table lists some 190,000 clones, 50% to 70% of them singletons. Points from the study as a whole: Sharing of TCRs across patients appeared less clear than in mice, possibly for HLA-related reasons. It was lesional scalp, especially alopecia totalis/universalis, that showed higher clonality than normal scalp. Scalp data also include sequences from resident alphabeta T cells of normal skin.

The count of this clone is one. Its target is unknown. The chain is built from TRBV4-3 and TRBJ1-2, with D perhaps TRBD1 (5 bases). The sample consisted of CD4+ T cells sorted from blood, taken at approximately week 49, from a patient treated with tofacitinib. This sequence was found in a human donor with alopecia areata. The CDR3 reads CASSQDLRDSYGYTF. CDR3 in DNA: TGCGCCAGCAGCCAAGATCTCCGGGACTCGTATGGCTACACCTTC.